The 28 T cell receptor beta chains below come from one sample, sequenced in a study of tumor-infiltrating lymphocytes in oesophageal squamous cell carcinoma. One entry per CDR3 protein results from TCRdb running MiXCR on the PCR reads. The table lists 20,000 to 25,000 distinct CDR3 sequences, around 34% of them singletons. Sequenced input: esophageal tumor tissue. Every receptor here comes from a female donor with esophageal squamous cell carcinoma.

With regard to this clonotype: A much bigger clone sits one base away, suggesting this may be a read error. The chain combines TRBV2 with TRBJ2-7, with TRBD2 as a possible D gene (6 bases). The DNA end favors TRBJ2-1, so the J call may be wrong. The CDR3 consists of 12 residues. In germline, CDR1 is SNHLY, CDR2 FYNNEI. The CDR3 spells CASRGTSYEQFF. The CDR3 DNA is TGTGCCAGCCGGGGGACCTCCTACGAGCAGTTCTTC.

The chain couples TRBV7-2 to TRBJ2-5; possibly TRBD1 or TRBD2 for D (5 bases each). Germline assignment: CDR1 SGHTA and CDR2 FQGNSA. The V end lost 1 base, the J end lost 11 bases, and 17 bases lay between the germline ends. This CDR3 has 14 residues. In DNA, the CDR3 is TGTGCCAGCAGCTTAGTGGGACGCACAGATACGCAGTACTTC. This gives the protein CASSLVGRTDTQYF.

This clonotype was recorded many times. The rearrangement uses TRBV25-1 and TRBJ2-5; 9 nucleotides match TRBD1. The J call could be wrong; TRBJ2-7 is a better fit for the DNA end. The CDR3 covers 14 residues. The germline gives CDR1 MGHDK, CDR2 SYGVNS. The CDR3 sequence: CASRPGQGGYEQYF. The CDR3 nucleotides are TGTGCCAGCAGACCGGGACAGGGCGGCTACGAGCAGTACTTC.

This clonotype showed up many times. The chain is built from TRBV6-1 and TRBJ1-1; D gene unclear. Trimming cost V 5 bases and J 8 bases, with 9 bases left between them. This CDR3 spans 11 amino acids. Germline V gene lookup returns CDR1 MNHNS and CDR2 SASEGT. The CDR3 sequence: CASSSFGEAFF. In DNA, the CDR3 is TGTGCCAGCAGTTCTTTCGGGGAAGCTTTCTTT.

The V gene is TRBV7-4, the J gene TRBJ2-4; TRBD2 matches 12 bases. Per the germline V gene, CDR1 is SGHVT and CDR2 is SQSDAQ. Losses at the gene ends were 5 bases for V and 0 bases for J; bases not matched to a gene: 8. This CDR3 is built from 18 residues. DNA of the CDR3: TGTGCCAGCAGCCCTCTAGCGGGGGGGCGGGGAGCCAAAAACATTCAGTACTTC. Encoded protein: CASSPLAGGRGAKNIQYF.

The table lists this clonotype with many counts. This rearrangement joins TRBV10-1 to TRBJ1-1, with D perhaps matching TRBD1 (6 bases). Germline-derived CDR1 and CDR2 are WNHNN and SYGVQD (reference sequence). The V end was cut by 0 bases, the J end by 1 base, with 15 bases between. The CDR3 length is 17 residues. Here the CDR3 reads CASSESPGAISNTEAFF. In DNA form, the CDR3 reads TGCGCCAGCAGTGAGTCGCCAGGGGCTATATCGAACACTGAAGCTTTCTTT.

This clonotype was seen only a few times. It may be a read error: a sequence one base away is much more abundant. J is TRBJ2-7 and V is TRBV10-3; D may correspond to TRBD1 or TRBD2 (5 bases each). The DNA end is more similar to TRBJ2-1, so the J call may be wrong. Germline lookup yields CDR1 ENHRY and CDR2 SYGVKD. The CDR3 contains 17 residues. Here the CDR3 DNA reads TGTGCCATCAGTCCGAGGGGCTCGCTAAGAAGCTCCTACGAGCAGTTCTTC. Translated: CAISPRGSLRSSYEQFF.

This chain links TRBV6-5 with TRBJ1-3; the D is unclear. V was shortened by 4 bases and J by 0 bases, with 4 bases between the two germline ends. CDR3 length equals 13 residues. The germline CDR1 and CDR2 sequences are MNHEY and SVGAGI. In nucleotides, the CDR3 is TGTGCCAGCAGTTGGACCTCTGGAAACACCATATATTTT. Its translation is CASSWTSGNTIYF.

Concerning this clonotype itself: Germline and junction disagree at one end, which may indicate a read error. The chain has TRBV6-9 and TRBJ1-6, with unresolved D. The CDR3 has 16 amino acids. In germline, CDR1 is MNHGY, CDR2 SVAAGI. The CDR3 spells CASSYQTSGSPYEQYF. The CDR3, as DNA: TGTGCCAGCAGTTACCAGACTAGCGGGAGCCCCTACGAGCAGTACTTT.

Many counts were recorded for this clonotype. J is TRBJ2-1 and V is TRBV7-9; 9 bases match TRBD2. V was clipped by 5 bases and J by 7 bases; unmatched bases: 15. CDR1 and CDR2 from the germline V gene are SEHNR and FQNEAQ (reference sequence). The CDR3 contains 17 residues. The CDR3 bases are TGTGCCAGCAGCCCAGCAGCTAGCGGGATCTTCTGGAATGAGCAGTTCTTC. This codes for CASSPAASGIFWNEQFF.

This clonotype is medium-sized (0.01 to 0.1%) within its sample. The chain combines TRBV7-9 with TRBJ1-2; 9 bases line up with TRBD1. CDR1 is SEHNR, CDR2 FQNEAQ, per germline (reference sequence). CDR3 size: 14 residues. V lost 5 bases, J lost 7 bases, and 8 bases stayed unmatched. The CDR3: CASSKTDRGPGYTF. The CDR3 region has the DNA TGTGCCAGCAGCAAAACGGACAGGGGCCCTGGCTACACCTTC.

Concerning this clonotype itself: A much larger clone sits a single nucleotide away, making a read error possible. Since the CDR3 does not end with the conserved phenylalanine or tryptophan, this likely comes from a read error. The V gene is TRBV6-2 or TRBV6-3, the J gene TRBJ2-1, with 14 bases aligning to TRBD2. The assigned J gene may be wrong: the sequence end matches TRBJ2-7 better. The germline CDR1 and CDR2 sequences are MNHEY and SVGEGT. The CDR3 has 17 residues. CDR3 in amino acids: CASSRGRLAGGGNEQYL. For the CDR3, the DNA is TGTGCCAGCTCCAGGGGGAGACTAGCGGGAGGGGGGAATGAGCAGTACTTA.

This clonotype is termed medium-sized. The chain joins TRBV7-8 to TRBJ2-7, with TRBD1 identical over 7 bases. V lost 5 bases to trimming and J lost 1 base; unmatched junction nucleotides: 8. Germline V gene data show CDR1 as SGHVS and CDR2 as FQNEAQ. The CDR3 contains 15 residues. The CDR3 sequence: CASSPRTGNSYEQYF. The DNA of the CDR3 is TGTGCCAGCAGCCCTAGGACAGGAAATTCCTACGAGCAGTACTTC.

This clonotype appeared a few times. CDR3 nucleotides: TGTGCCAGCTTAAGTGCGGCGGGGGAGACCCAGTACTTC. Protein sequence: CASLSAAGETQYF. The chain uses TRBV28 and TRBJ2-5; TRBD2 is a possible D gene (6 bases). V gave up 8 bases and J gave up 5 bases, with 15 bases separating them. The CDR3 consists of 13 residues. Germline V CDR1 and CDR2: MDHEN, SYDVKM. Complete variable domain (other parts from reference TRBV28 and TRBJ2-5): DVKVTQSSRYLVKRTGEKVFLECVQDMDHENMFWYRQDPGLGLRLIYFSYDVKMKEKGDIPEGYSVSREKKERFSLILESASTNQTSMYLCASLSAAGETQYFGPGTRLLVL.

This clonotype came up a few times. J is TRBJ2-3 and V is TRBV7-2; D is ambiguous. This CDR3 contains 13 residues. Germline CDR1 SGHTA, CDR2 FQGNSA. V was trimmed by 5 bases and J by 1 base, leaving 7 bases between them. In nucleotides, the CDR3 is TGTGCCAGCAGCCCTAGTCGCACAGATACGCAGTATTTT. It codes for CASSPSRTDTQYF.

In its sample, this clonotype was seen a few times. The rearrangement links TRBV7-3 to TRBJ2-2, with no clear D. Germline CDR1 and CDR2: SGHTA and FQGTGA. V lost 1 base, J lost 3 bases, and 6 bases lay in between. This CDR3 is 14 amino acids long. The CDR3: CASSLNQYTGELFF. CDR3 bases: TGTGCCAGCAGCTTAAACCAGTACACCGGGGAGCTGTTTTTT.

There are many counts of this clonotype. The chain is built from TRBV10-1 and TRBJ2-3, with 8 bases lining up with TRBD2. J lost 3 bases, V lost 8 bases, and 10 bases had no gene match. The germline V gene encodes CDR1 WNHNN and CDR2 SYGVQD (reference sequence). This CDR3 spans 15 amino acids. CDR3 loop: CASQKAGDGTDTQYF. DNA of the CDR3: TGCGCCAGCCAAAAAGCGGGAGACGGGACAGATACGCAGTATTTT.

Many counts were recorded for this clonotype. This chain joins TRBV24-1 and TRBJ2-6; D is uncertain. V lost 6 bases and J lost 3, with 14 bases in between. The V gene's germline CDR1 is KGHDR and CDR2 SFDVKD. The CDR3 runs 16 residues. This CDR3 is CATSTTGLGGANVLTF. For the CDR3, the DNA is TGTGCCACCAGTACCACGGGTCTAGGTGGGGCCAACGTCCTGACTTTC.

The CDR3 DNA reads TGTGCCAGCAGTCGCACTAGCGACAATGAGCAGTTCTTC. This translates into CASSRTSDNEQFF. The J gene is TRBJ2-1, the V gene TRBV28, with 7 bases fitting TRBD2. Trimming cost V 5 bases and J 5 bases; bases outside gene matches: 3. The CDR3 has 13 residues. Germline-derived CDR1 and CDR2 are MDHEN and SYDVKM.

This clonotype was found many times. The V call is TRBV5-1, the J call TRBJ2-7, with 15 bases aligning to TRBD2. The germline CDR1 and CDR2 sequences are SGHRS and YFSETQ. The ends lost 4 bases at V and 0 bases at J; junction bases unmatched: 5. The CDR3 is made up of 17 amino acids. The CDR3 sequence is CASSPGTSGGSSYEQYF. CDR3 nucleotides: TGCGCCAGCAGCCCGGGGACTAGCGGGGGGAGCTCCTACGAGCAGTACTTC. Looking up the rest from reference TRBV5-1 and TRBJ2-7 gives the full variable domain: KAGVTQTPRYLIKTRGQQVTLSCSPISGHRSVSWYQQTPGQGLQFLFEYFSETQRNKGNFPGRFSGRQFSNSRSEMNVSTLELGDSALYLCASSPGTSGGSSYEQYFGPGTRLTVT.

The chain recombines TRBV11-2 with TRBJ2-2; a weak D match, TRBD2 (5 bases). Germline-derived CDR1 and CDR2 are SGHAT and FQNNGV. V lost 5 bases, J lost 3 bases, and 7 bases lay in between. This CDR3 region has 13 residues. The CDR3 spells CASSRGYTGELFF. In DNA form, the CDR3 reads TGTGCCAGCAGCCGCGGGTACACCGGGGAGCTGTTTTTT. The variable domain in full, completed from reference TRBV11-2 and TRBJ2-2, reads EAGVAQSPRYKIIEKRQSVAFWCNPISGHATLYWYQQILGQGPKLLIQFQNNGVVDDSQLPKDRFSAERLKGVDSTLKIQPAKLEDSAVYLCASSRGYTGELFFGEGSRLTVL.

Comment on this clonotype: The conserved closing phenylalanine or tryptophan is absent in this CDR3, likely reflecting a read error. It is unclear where the CDR3 begins or ends on the DNA, so no DNA is shown, and the CDR3 is as TCRdb lists it. The chain joins TRBV7-2 to TRBJ2-4. Germline V lookup: CDR1 SGHTA, CDR2 FQGNSA. The CDR3 comprises 8 residues, both ends counted. CDR3 in amino acids: CASSLGNS.

There are many counts of this clonotype. The rearrangement uses TRBV6-6 and TRBJ2-7; D remains unclear. The CDR3 runs to 14 residues. The V end was cut by 0 bases, the J end by 3 bases, with 9 bases between. Per germline, CDR1 MNHNY and CDR2 SVGAGI (reference sequence). The CDR3 here is CASSYSTVHYEQYF. The CDR3 DNA follows: TGTGCCAGCAGTTACTCGACGGTTCACTACGAGCAGTACTTC.

This clonotype was seen at least ten times. The DNA is omitted, as the CDR3 cannot be located on it reliably, and the CDR3 follows TCRdb's listing. The chain joins TRBV7-3 to TRBJ2-6; no DNA check was done on the table's D call, TRBD1. Germline CDR1 reads SGHTA; CDR2 reads FQGTGA. A total of 19 residues make up the CDR3, ends included. This CDR3 reads CASSWATGGLDKSRLHLRF.

The rearrangement links TRBV7-6 to TRBJ2-5; D unclear. Germline V CDR1 and CDR2: SGHVS, FNYEAQ. This CDR3 is 13 amino acids long. The V end was cut by 2 bases, the J end by 4 bases, with 8 bases between. DNA of the CDR3: TGTGCCAGCAGCTTATCAGGAATAGAGACCCAGTACTTC. Translating gives CASSLSGIETQYF.

As regards this clonotype: At one end, the junction sequence differs from germline, possibly due to a read error. The chain employs TRBV12-3 or TRBV12-4 and TRBJ2-3; D is possibly TRBD1 (7 bases). This CDR3 spans 14 amino acids. The CDR3 protein is CASSWGDSSYGYTF. The CDR3 DNA follows: TGTGCCAGCAGTTGGGGGGACAGCAGCTATGGCTACACCTTT.

This clonotype is medium-sized (0.01 to 0.1%). V gene TRBV7-9 combines with J gene TRBJ1-1; no clear D. This CDR3 has 14 amino acids. Trimming removed 0 bases from V and 4 bases from J, with 9 bases in between. Germline assignment: CDR1 SEHNR and CDR2 FQNEAQ (reference sequence). CDR3 DNA sequence: TGTGCCAGCAGCTTAGCCCTTCCGGGCACTGAAGCTTTCTTT. Its protein is CASSLALPGTEAFF.

This clonotype was seen only once. The CDR3: CASSYSKGRGTKNIQYF. CDR3 nucleotides: TGTGCCAGCAGTTACTCGAAAGGGAGAGGGACCAAAAACATTCAGTACTTC. This chain uses TRBV6-6 with TRBJ2-4; TRBD2 is a possible D gene (5 bases). The CDR3 has 17 amino acids. Germline V CDR1 and CDR2: MNHNY, SVGAGI (reference sequence). Between the trimmed V and J ends, which lost 0 bases and 2 bases, there was a span of 14 bases.